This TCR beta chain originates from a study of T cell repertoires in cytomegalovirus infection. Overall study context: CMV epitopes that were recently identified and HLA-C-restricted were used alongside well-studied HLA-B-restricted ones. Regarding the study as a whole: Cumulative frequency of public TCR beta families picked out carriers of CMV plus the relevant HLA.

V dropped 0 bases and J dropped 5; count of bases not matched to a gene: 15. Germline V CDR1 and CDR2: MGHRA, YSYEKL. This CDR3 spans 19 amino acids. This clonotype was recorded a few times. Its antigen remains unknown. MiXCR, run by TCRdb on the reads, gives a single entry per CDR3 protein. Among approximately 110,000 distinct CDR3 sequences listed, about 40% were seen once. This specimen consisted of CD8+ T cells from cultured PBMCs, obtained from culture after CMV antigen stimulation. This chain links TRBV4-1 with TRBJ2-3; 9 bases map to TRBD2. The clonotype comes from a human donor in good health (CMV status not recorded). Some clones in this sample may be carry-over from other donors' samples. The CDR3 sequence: CASSQDPFLGGGAGDTQYF. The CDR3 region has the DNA TGCGCCAGCAGCCAAGACCCTTTTCTCGGCGGGGGGGCCGGAGATACGCAGTATTTT.